The T cell receptor beta chain under discussion was sequenced for a study of beta chain features in type 1 diabetes. Worth noting for this clone: The antigen is unknown.

V was clipped by 5 bases and J by 12 bases, with 11 bases between them. CDR1 and CDR2 (germline): SQVTM, ANQGSEA. The CDR3 has 10 amino acids. General study points: Patients with type 1 diabetes showed fewer VDJ junction insertions and more deletions. Among patients with Type 1 diabetes, TCRB CDR3s were moderately but significantly shorter in every one of the four CD4+ subsets.

Expressed TCRB transcripts got sequenced, as all isolated RNA was reverse transcribed. Naive, central memory and regulatory T cell samples came to a mean of roughly 3.9 million reads. TCRdb's copy holds only in-frame clones and misses some; the assay was immunoSEQ multiplex PCR. The sample holds around 250,000 clones, around 14% seen once. Blood was collected once per donor into heparin, averaging roughly 120 mL. The chain combines TRBV29-1 with TRBJ2-1; D possibly corresponds to TRBD2 (5 bases). Sequenced input: naive CD4+ T cells from blood. The receptor comes from a man in his thirties or forties with type 1 diabetes. The CDR3 here is CSVLYRGQFF. For the CDR3, the DNA is TGCAGCGTTCTTTATCGGGGGCAGTTCTTC.